Sequencing of this T cell receptor (beta chain) was carried out in a study of shared clonotypes between healthy human individuals (dated by TCRdb to between 2020 and 2021). Background on the whole study: A couple of women and a few men aged 18 to 49 years were included in the cohort. To increase sequencing depth and limit assay-specific biases, different laboratories used diverse techniques to prepare libraries and sequence TCR repertoires. For each donor, CD4 naive and CD4 memory were each given three plates, CD8 naive was given two plates, and CD8 memory was given one plate. To estimate repertoire size and how much clonotypes are shared between individuals, the study performed deep sequencing of blood TCR repertoires from roughly five healthy adults. Per donor, leukapheresis produced somewhere between about 0.94 and 8.9 billion PBMCs.

General findings and caveats noted by the study authors: Higher generation probabilities were observed for clonotypes shared by all four sorted-subset donors than for non-shared clonotypes. Sampling was restricted to blood, and TCR repertoires in tissues likely differ from the TCR repertoires found in blood. Sharing across a handful of donors was observed for around 5% of naive CD4, over 3% of naive CD8, over 2% of memory CD4, and around 0.4% of memory CD8 clonotypes. Pairwise subsampling indicated that sequencing depth was expected to affect the degree of clonotype sharing among donors. Rarefaction of sorted-subset datasets indicated incomplete sequencing despite the large sequencing depth. The genetic and exposure-history diversity represented was limited by the small number of donors. Naive subsets generally had larger estimated clonotype richness than memory subsets did.

Reading the germline V gene (reference sequence) gives CDR1 LNHDA and CDR2 SQIVND. Reading from cysteine to phenylalanine, the CDR3 counts 13 amino acids. Just CDR3 DNA is preserved here, 39 bases in frame from base 1. Relative to germline, V is 6 bases shorter and J is 5 bases shorter, with 13 bases between their ends. For the CD8 naive samples, CD45RO-negative cells were positively selected for CCR7, yielding a CD45RA+CCR7+ population from which TemRA cells were excluded. Healthy HIV-negative adults with no recently reported acute infections or vaccinations were included as donors. All donors were Caucasian adults living in Nashville, Tennessee, USA. Blood was collected by leukapheresis, and PBMCs were isolated by Ficoll-Histopaque density gradient centrifugation and then cryopreserved in liquid nitrogen vapor phase. Analytical flow cytometry was used to check the purity and quantity of every magnetically sorted T cell population. Each sorted fraction had its genomic DNA isolated and then quantified by UV absorbance on a Nanodrop 2000c.

Concerning this clone itself: Its antigen target is currently unknown. It has no much larger one-base neighbor in the sample; base qualities were not kept.

Using the deep immunoSEQ assay, multiplex PCR amplified TCR CDR3 regions from genomic DNA. Extracted genomic DNA from each cell subset was distributed evenly across all wells of several immunoSEQ 96-well plates, and each plate was treated as a replicate. For sorted subsets, about 0.2 ug genomic DNA, equal to tens of thousands of T cell genomes, was loaded into each replicate PCR. Purified libraries were quantified with a Qubit 3.0 fluorometer, sized on a Bioanalyzer 2100, and re-quantified with the KAPA Library Quantification kit. Each immunoSEQ 96-well plate was sequenced on its own single-read 150-cycle Illumina NextSeq 550 flow cell. Processing in the source paper ran as follows. Because the immunoSEQ output held only junctional sequences and lacked quality scores, the filtering could not match the filtering applied to full-length reads. To assign V/J genes and CDR3, sequences were annotated against IMGT germline references using PyIR, a Python wrapper for IgBLAST v1.9. Reads were removed for weak V/J assignments (E-value above 1e-6), missing CDR3, stop codons, out-of-frame junctions, or ambiguous translated residues. A V3J clonotype was defined by an identical inferred V gene, J gene, and CDR3 amino acid sequence. Percentage overlap between repertoires was calculated by dividing the number of shared unique clonotypes by the size of the smaller repertoire. Repertoire richness was assessed with RTK rarefaction, the Chao1 estimator, and Recon v2.1 estimates of unobserved clonotypes. OLGA was used to compute generation probabilities for all TCRbeta clonotypes that the gDNA method yielded from a few donors. TCRdb obtained this table from immuneACCESS and retained in-frame rearrangements with V and J assigned. These tables miss some clones; where compared with another copy, unresolved V genes account for less than half of the shortfall, and the remainder is unexplained. V and J calls and clone size follow that table, whereas D and trimming were derived from the DNA. This sample has around 1,900,000 clones in its table, and around 93% of those were observed once. Together, the top ten hold 1.5% to 2% of the sample.

The receptor was isolated from a man younger than 35 in good health. Some clones in this sample may be carry-over from other donors' samples. The chain joins TRBV19 to TRBJ2-5, with the D gene not clear enough to name. The specimen sequenced was naive CD8+ T cells from PBMCs. In the paper's terms, the cell subset or site label means: CD45RA+CCR7+. In nucleotide form, the sequence is TGTGCCAGTAGCAACACCCCCGATGAGACCCAGTACTTC. Its amino acids are CASSNTPDETQYF.